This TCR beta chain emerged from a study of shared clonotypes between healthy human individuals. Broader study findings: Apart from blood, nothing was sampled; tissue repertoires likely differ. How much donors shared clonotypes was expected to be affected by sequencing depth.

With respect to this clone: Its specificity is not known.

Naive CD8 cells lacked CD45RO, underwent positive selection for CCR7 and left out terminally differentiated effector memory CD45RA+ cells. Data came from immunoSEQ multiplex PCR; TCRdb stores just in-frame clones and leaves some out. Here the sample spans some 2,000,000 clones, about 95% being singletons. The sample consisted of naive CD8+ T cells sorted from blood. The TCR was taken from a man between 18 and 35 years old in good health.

As DNA, the CDR3 is TGTGCCAGCAGTGAAGTTGACAGTCCTTTCTCCTACGAGCAGTACTTC. It is translated as CASSEVDSPFSYEQYF. V gene TRBV6-1 combines with J gene TRBJ2-7; the D gene is possibly TRBD1 (5 bases). Trimming removed 1 base at V and 0 bases at J, with 13 bases between. Germline V gene sequence: CDR1 MNHNS, CDR2 SASEGT. CDR3 length equals 16 residues.